This TCR beta chain came from a study of technical replicates of blood from a few donors. Only one count was recorded for this clone. Assay used: immunoSEQ multiplex PCR; TCRdb lists only in-frame clones, some missing. The table shows about 80,000 clones, with 91% occurring only once. Sequencing was performed on T cells isolated from PBMCs. This sequence originates from a human donor in good health.

This CDR3 reads CASSWDSSYEQYF. CDR3 in DNA: TGTGCCAGCAGTTGGGACTCCTCCTACGAGCAGTACTTC. The rearrangement joins TRBV28 to TRBJ2-7; D is perhaps TRBD2 (6 bases). Germline-derived CDR1 and CDR2 are MDHEN and SYDVKM. The CDR3 covers 13 residues. V was clipped by 4 bases and J by 0 bases, with 7 bases between them.